These T cell receptor beta chains were read from a single sample in a study of blood T cell repertoires in COVID-19. Generated by immunoSEQ multiplex PCR, the TCRdb table keeps only in-frame clones and is missing some. This sample has about 220,000 clones, with around 82% found just once. Sequenced material: peripheral blood. All receptors come from a woman aged 70-85 years with acute or convalescent COVID-19. CDR3s include the opening cysteine and the closing phenylalanine or tryptophan. A D gene is named only where the DNA matches it firmly. A clone size is listed for some rows: how often the clone was seen (once, few, many), or a class if it is expanded.

v_gene: TRBV19
d_gene: NA
j_gene: TRBJ1-1
abundance: once
CDR3aa: CASSDPRGRNTEAFF
CDR3nt: TGTGCCAGTAGCGATCCCAGGGGCCGGAACACTGAAGCTTTCTTT

v_gene: TRBV5-1
d_gene: NA
j_gene: TRBJ1-3
abundance: NA
CDR3aa: CASSFETGNTIYF
CDR3nt: TGCGCCAGCAGCTTCGAGACAGGAAACACCATATATTTT

v_gene: TRBV6-5
d_gene: NA
j_gene: TRBJ2-3
abundance: NA
CDR3aa: CASSYQAASTDTQYF
CDR3nt: TGTGCCAGCAGTTACCAAGCGGCTAGCACAGATACGCAGTATTTT

v_gene: TRBV29-1
d_gene: NA
j_gene: TRBJ2-7
abundance: NA
CDR3aa: CSVEDSSYEQYF
CDR3nt: TGCAGCGTTGAAGACAGCTCCTACGAGCAGTACTTC

v_gene: TRBV5-5
d_gene: TRBD1
j_gene: TRBJ1-2
abundance: NA
CDR3aa: CASSLRDRSAYGYTF
CDR3nt: TGTGCCAGCAGCTTGAGGGACAGGTCCGCCTATGGCTACACCTTC

v_gene: TRBV14
d_gene: NA
j_gene: TRBJ1-2
abundance: NA
CDR3aa: CASSPHQGLRSYTF
CDR3nt: TGTGCCAGCAGCCCCCACCAGGGTCTGAGGAGCTACACCTTC

v_gene: TRBV10-2
d_gene: NA
j_gene: TRBJ1-6
abundance: NA
CDR3aa: CASSETGSPLHF
CDR3nt: TGCGCCAGCAGTGAGACAGGTTCACCCCTCCACTTT

v_gene: TRBV5-4
d_gene: NA
j_gene: TRBJ2-5
abundance: NA
CDR3aa: CASTFRGQETQYF
CDR3nt: TGTGCCAGCACCTTCAGAGGGCAAGAGACCCAGTACTTC

v_gene: TRBV5-1
d_gene: NA
j_gene: TRBJ2-1
abundance: NA
CDR3aa: CASSSGTHPQFF
CDR3nt: TGCGCCAGCAGCTCGGGGACTCATCCCCAGTTCTTC

v_gene: TRBV4-1
d_gene: TRBD2
j_gene: TRBJ2-7
abundance: NA
CDR3aa: CASSQERSGVLYEQYF
CDR3nt: TGCGCCAGCAGCCAAGAAAGAAGCGGGGTGTTGTACGAGCAGTACTTC

v_gene: TRBV7-2
d_gene: TRBD2
j_gene: TRBJ2-5
abundance: NA
CDR3aa: CASSLGRGAQETQYF
CDR3nt: TGTGCCAGCAGCTTAGGGCGGGGGGCCCAAGAGACCCAGTACTTC

v_gene: TRBV7-8
d_gene: TRBD1
j_gene: TRBJ1-2
abundance: NA
CDR3aa: CASSLEDRGSRGYTF
CDR3nt: TGTGCCAGCAGCTTAGAAGACAGGGGGTCTCGTGGCTACACCTTC

v_gene: TRBV7-2
d_gene: TRBD2
j_gene: TRBJ2-1
abundance: NA
CDR3aa: CASSPVSGGYNEQFF
CDR3nt: TGTGCCAGCAGCCCTGTAAGCGGGGGTTACAATGAGCAGTTCTTC

v_gene: TRBV7-9
d_gene: TRBD2
j_gene: TRBJ2-2
abundance: once
CDR3aa: CASSFQGTRNPGELFF
CDR3nt: TGTGCCAGCAGCTTCCAAGGGACTAGAAATCCTGGGGAGCTGTTTTTT

v_gene: TRBV3-1/TRBV3-2
d_gene: NA
j_gene: TRBJ1-2
abundance: NA
CDR3aa: CASSQDYGGRGYTF
CDR3nt: TGTGCCAGCAGCCAAGATTACGGGGGTCGGGGCTACACCTTC

v_gene: TRBV5-1
d_gene: NA
j_gene: TRBJ1-2
abundance: NA
CDR3aa: CASSLTAGPLANYGYTF
CDR3nt: TGCGCCAGCAGCTTGACAGCCGGCCCCTTAGCTAACTATGGCTACACCTTC

v_gene: TRBV2
d_gene: TRBD1
j_gene: TRBJ1-2
abundance: NA
CDR3aa: CASRAGQGETYGYTF
CDR3nt: TGTGCCAGCAGGGCCGGACAGGGGGAAACCTATGGCTACACCTTC

v_gene: TRBV6-5
d_gene: TRBD1
j_gene: TRBJ1-2
abundance: NA
CDR3aa: CASSYSRGRRDYGYTF
CDR3nt: TGTGCCAGCAGTTACTCGAGGGGGCGCAGGGACTATGGCTACACCTTC

v_gene: TRBV7-2
d_gene: TRBD2
j_gene: TRBJ2-7
abundance: NA
CDR3aa: CASSEAPRTSSHEQYF
CDR3nt: TGTGCCAGCAGCGAAGCCCCCCGGACTAGCTCCCACGAGCAGTACTTC

v_gene: TRBV6-5
d_gene: TRBD1
j_gene: TRBJ1-5
abundance: NA
CDR3aa: CASSRRGQGIQPQHF
CDR3nt: TGTGCCAGCAGCCGACGGGGACAGGGCATTCAGCCCCAGCATTTT

v_gene: TRBV27
d_gene: TRBD2
j_gene: TRBJ2-1
abundance: NA
CDR3aa: CASSPRLAGGYNEQFF
CDR3nt: TGTGCCAGCAGTCCAAGACTAGCGGGGGGTTACAATGAGCAGTTCTTC

v_gene: TRBV5-1
d_gene: NA
j_gene: TRBJ1-3
abundance: NA
CDR3aa: CASSLAPGEGNTIYF
CDR3nt: TGCGCCAGCAGCTTGGCCCCGGGAGAAGGAAACACCATATATTTT

v_gene: TRBV19
d_gene: NA
j_gene: TRBJ2-5
abundance: NA
CDR3aa: CASSLSTGQETQYF
CDR3nt: TGTGCCAGTAGCCTGTCGACAGGCCAAGAGACCCAGTACTTC

v_gene: TRBV4-3
d_gene: NA
j_gene: TRBJ2-2
abundance: NA
CDR3aa: CASSQDKTSGELFF
CDR3nt: TGCGCCAGCAGCCAAGATAAGACTAGCGGGGAGCTGTTTTTT

v_gene: TRBV11-2
d_gene: NA
j_gene: TRBJ2-3
abundance: once
CDR3aa: CASSRGAAGDTQYF
CDR3nt: TGTGCCAGCAGCCGGGGGGCCGCCGGAGATACGCAGTATTTT

v_gene: TRBV3-1/TRBV3-2
d_gene: NA
j_gene: TRBJ2-1
abundance: NA
CDR3aa: CASSQDWQGDEQFF
CDR3nt: TGTGCCAGCAGCCAAGATTGGCAGGGCGATGAGCAGTTCTTC

v_gene: TRBV30
d_gene: TRBD1
j_gene: TRBJ1-6
abundance: NA
CDR3aa: CASQGGGNSPLHF
CDR3nt: TGTGCCTCCCAGGGGGGCGGGAATTCACCCCTCCACTTT

v_gene: TRBV6-6
d_gene: NA
j_gene: TRBJ2-1
abundance: few
CDR3aa: CASSRRILTRQPLPRRTGNEQFF
CDR3nt: TGTGCCAGCAGTCGCCGCATTCTAACACGACAGCCTCTACCCCGTCGTACGGGCAATGAGCAGTTCTTC

v_gene: TRBV6-6
d_gene: NA
j_gene: TRBJ2-2
abundance: NA
CDR3aa: CASSYRGLSDTGELFF
CDR3nt: TGTGCCAGCAGTTATCGGGGGTTATCCGACACCGGGGAGCTGTTTTTT

v_gene: TRBV3-1/TRBV3-2
d_gene: NA
j_gene: TRBJ1-4
abundance: NA
CDR3aa: CASSRGGFTEKLFF
CDR3nt: TGTGCCAGCAGCCGGGGCGGTTTTACCGAAAAACTGTTTTTT

v_gene: TRBV14
d_gene: TRBD2
j_gene: TRBJ2-1
abundance: NA
CDR3aa: CASSQVGGENEQFF
CDR3nt: TGTGCCAGCAGCCAAGTGGGGGGGGAAAATGAGCAGTTCTTC

v_gene: TRBV7-9
d_gene: TRBD2
j_gene: TRBJ2-1
abundance: many
CDR3aa: CASSLGSGGLNEQFF
CDR3nt: TGTGCCAGCAGCTTAGGTAGCGGGGGGCTCAATGAGCAGTTCTTC

v_gene: TRBV30
d_gene: NA
j_gene: TRBJ2-6
abundance: NA
CDR3aa: CAWSDRVGSGANVLTF
CDR3nt: TGTGCCTGGAGTGACAGGGTTGGCTCTGGGGCCAACGTCCTGACTTTC